A single sample gave rise to the 9 T cell receptor beta chains below, sequenced in a study of human T cells and chemical hapten exposure. One entry per CDR3 protein results from TCRdb running MiXCR on the RACE reads. The sample lists 95,000 to 150,000 distinct CDR3 sequences; about 10% were seen once. Time point indicated: patch test 3, about 24 weeks after DPC sensitization. The sample's treatment: therapeutic diphenylcyclopropenone sensitization with weekly scalp DPC. Here the sequenced sample was whole blood, taken in connection with sensitization to the hapten diphenylcyclopropenone (DPC). These receptors were obtained from a woman aged 50 to 65 with alopecia areata. Some clones in this sample may be carry-over from other donors' samples.

The V call is TRBV28, the J call TRBJ2-2; D is possibly TRBD1 (6 bases). Looked up from germline, CDR1 is MDHEN and CDR2 is SYDVKM. The CDR3 sequence is 15 residues long. Trimming took off 3 bases at V and 1 base at J, with 9 bases between the two ends. The CDR3 sequence: CASSFGTLNTGELFF. The CDR3 region has the DNA TGTGCCAGCAGTTTCGGGACATTGAACACCGGGGAGCTGTTTTTT.

This chain joins TRBV4-1 and TRBJ2-1, with D tentatively TRBD2 (6 bases). Trimming left V 0 bases short and J 9 bases short, with 15 bases between. The CDR3 runs to 15 residues. Germline V gene sequence: CDR1 MGHRA, CDR2 YSYEKL. CDR3 DNA sequence: TGCGCCAGCAGCCAAGAGGGGGGACGTTTCATTGAGCAGTTCTTC. Its translation: CASSQEGGRFIEQFF.

J is TRBJ2-7 and V is TRBV28; TRBD1 might be the D (6 bases). The CDR3 runs 12 residues. The V end lost 6 bases, the J end lost 4 bases, and 10 bases lay between the germline ends. Germline V lookup: CDR1 MDHEN, CDR2 SYDVKM. CDR3 loop: CASSARGYEQYF. The CDR3 DNA is TGTGCCAGCAGCGCAAGGGGGTACGAGCAGTACTTC.

As regards this clonotype: A read error may explain this, as a much larger clone is one base away. V usage is TRBV29-1 and J usage is TRBJ2-1, with D hard to call. The CDR3 consists of 11 residues. The V and J ends lost 4 bases and 5 bases respectively, with 6 bases between them. The V gene's germline CDR1 is SQVTM and CDR2 ANQGSEA. As DNA, the CDR3 is TGCAGCGTTGTGGGGAACAATGAGCAGTTCTTC. Protein product: CSVVGNNEQFF.

A few counts support this clonotype. The chain is built from TRBV10-3 and TRBJ2-6; 12 bases are a match to TRBD1. J gave up 2 bases and V 2 bases, and 7 bases lay outside the gene matches. Germline V gene data show CDR1 as ENHRY and CDR2 as SYGVKD. This CDR3 contains 19 residues. CDR3 in DNA: TGTGCCATCAGTGAGCGTGGGACAGGGGGCGCAACTGGGGCCAACGTCCTGACTTTC. Protein sequence: CAISERGTGGATGANVLTF.

The rearrangement joins TRBV20-1 to TRBJ2-3, with D uncertain. With 7 bases removed from V and 7 bases from J, the gap between germline ends came to 9 bases. The V gene's germline CDR1 is DFQATT and CDR2 SNEGSKA (reference sequence). The CDR3 sequence is 10 residues long. The CDR3 reads CSVGRNTQYF. CDR3 bases: TGCAGTGTTGGTCGAAATACGCAGTATTTT.

The table lists this clonotype with a few counts. The chain has TRBV6-1 and TRBJ1-1, with TRBD1 as a possible D gene (5 bases). Trimming removed 6 bases from V and 8 bases from J, with 19 bases in between. The CDR3 totals 14 residues. Germline values: CDR1 MNHNS, CDR2 SASEGT. The CDR3 DNA follows: TGTGCCAGCAGGGAAAGAGGGACGGGACTCGAAGCTTTCTTT. It encodes CASRERGTGLEAFF.

This chain links TRBV20-1 with TRBJ2-4; TRBD1 matches 10 bases. The V segment lost 8 bases and the J segment 9 bases; nucleotides outside the gene matches: 13. The CDR3 is 14 residues long. Germline CDR1 and CDR2: DFQATT and SNEGSKA (reference sequence). CDR3 coding DNA: TGCAGTTCCGTTTCTGGACAGGGGGAAATCATTCAGTACTTC. It encodes CSSVSGQGEIIQYF.

V gene TRBV7-9 combines with J gene TRBJ1-4; D gene unclear. The germline V and J ends were trimmed by 6 bases and 5 bases, with 13 bases remaining between them. CDR3 length: 14 amino acids. Germline V gene data show CDR1 as SEHNR and CDR2 as FQNEAQ (reference sequence). CDR3 in amino acids: CASSLRSENEKLFF. The CDR3 DNA sequence: TGTGCCAGCAGTTTACGAAGTGAAAATGAAAAACTGTTTTTT.